What follows are 18 T cell receptor beta chains derived from one specimen sequenced in a study of blood T cell repertoires in COVID-19. Here immunoSEQ multiplex PCR was the method, and the copy in TCRdb shows in-frame clones only, minus some. The data show 210,000 or so clones, with about 88% seen just once and 1.9% held by the top ten. Sample: peripheral blood. These receptors were obtained from a man between 40 and 49 years old with active or convalescent COVID-19.

The chain links TRBV2 to TRBJ1-6, with TRBD1 as a possible D gene (6 bases). Germline V lookup: CDR1 SNHLY, CDR2 FYNNEI. CDR3 size: 15 residues. V lost 8 bases and J 7 bases, leaving 18 bases between the germline ends. CDR3 in DNA: TGTGCCAGCTCTGTAGACAGGCCCATCAATTCACCCCTCCACTTT. It is translated as CASSVDRPINSPLHF. Full variable domain (rest looked up from reference TRBV2 and TRBJ1-6): EPEVTQTPSHQVTQMGQEVILRCVPISNHLYFYWYRQILGQKVEFLVSFYNNEISEKSEIFDDQFSVERPDGSNFTLKIRSTKLEDSAMYFCASSVDRPINSPLHFGNGTRLTVT.

This clone turned up a few times. The chain uses TRBV7-3 and TRBJ1-5; 7 bases are a match to TRBD1. V shed 5 bases, J shed 3 bases, and the junction held 7 bases outside the gene matches. The germline CDR1 and CDR2 sequences are SGHTA and FQGTGA. CDR3 length: 15 residues. The CDR3 nucleotides are TGTGCCAGCAGCCCCGGGACAGCCTACAATCAGCCCCAGCATTTT. It yields the protein CASSPGTAYNQPQHF.

This clone occurred a few times. The V gene is TRBV25-1, the J gene TRBJ1-1, with D unclear. Germline CDR1 reads MGHDK; CDR2 reads SYGVNS. The CDR3 loop spans 13 amino acids. V was cut by 6 bases and J by 3 bases, with 11 bases left in between. The CDR3 DNA reads as TGTGCCAGCAGCCTCTCCGAGGACACTGAAGCTTTCTTT. It specifies CASSLSEDTEAFF.

The gene calls are TRBV20-1 and TRBJ1-3; D gene uncertain. The germline V gene encodes CDR1 DFQATT and CDR2 SNEGSKA (reference sequence). There are 11 residues in the CDR3. Trimming removed 5 bases from V and 4 bases from J, with 6 bases in between. The CDR3 loop reads CSAPPGNTIYF. The CDR3 DNA reads as TGCAGTGCTCCCCCGGGAAACACCATATATTTT.

This chain links TRBV29-1 with TRBJ2-7; 10 positions agree with TRBD2. The CDR3 contains 14 residues. CDR1 SQVTM and CDR2 ANQGSEA come from the germline V gene. The J segment lost 3 bases and the V segment lost 2 bases, leaving 4 bases of the junction unmatched. The CDR3 loop is CSVESGRASYEQYF. CDR3 nucleotides: TGCAGCGTTGAAAGCGGGAGGGCCAGCTACGAGCAGTACTTC.

This clone has a handful of counts. This chain links TRBV28 with TRBJ2-2, with D unclear. Germline loops: CDR1 MDHEN, CDR2 SYDVKM. The length of the CDR3 is 14 residues. Trimming removed 6 bases from V and 0 bases from J, with 8 bases in between. CDR3: CASSRYANTGELFF. The CDR3 DNA reads TGTGCCAGCAGCAGATACGCGAACACCGGGGAGCTGTTTTTT.

J is TRBJ1-1 and V is TRBV7-8; 9 bases match TRBD1. Germline V gives CDR1 SGHVS, CDR2 FQNEAQ. The CDR3 contains 16 residues. With 5 bases clipped from V and 0 bases from J, the junction kept 7 bases outside the gene matches. DNA for the CDR3: TGTGCCAGCAGCCGGATCCGACAGGGGGTGAACACTGAAGCTTTCTTT. Protein product: CASSRIRQGVNTEAFF. Using reference TRBV7-8 and TRBJ1-1 for the parts outside the CDR3, the full variable domain is GAGVSQSPRYKVAKRGQDVALRCDPISGHVSLFWYQQALGQGPEFLTYFQNEAQLDKSGLPSDRFFAERPEGSVSTLKIQRTQQEDSAVYLCASSRIRQGVNTEAFFGQGTRLTVV.

The rearrangement links TRBV24-1 to TRBJ1-5; TRBD1 matches at 7 bases. The CDR3 is made up of 15 amino acids. Trimming at V came to 4 bases and at J to 6 bases, leaving 8 bases not matched to a gene. CDR1 and CDR2 (germline): KGHDR, SFDVKD. CDR3 DNA sequence: TGTGCCACCAGTGACCCTCTCAGGGGGGCTCAGCCCCAGCATTTT. This translates into CATSDPLRGAQPQHF.

V is TRBV30 and J is TRBJ2-7; the match to TRBD2 covers 7 bases. The J segment lost 0 bases and the V segment lost 0 bases, leaving 11 bases of the junction unmatched. The CDR3 runs to 17 residues. The germline V gene encodes CDR1 GTSNPN and CDR2 SVGIG (reference sequence). The CDR3 protein is CAWSVLWLADNSYEQYF. DNA of the CDR3: TGTGCCTGGAGTGTACTGTGGCTAGCGGATAACTCCTACGAGCAGTACTTC.

About this clone: The identical CDR3 is also encoded by other nucleotide sequences in the sample. The J gene is TRBJ2-6, the V gene TRBV5-1; a possible D gene is TRBD1 (5 bases). The length of the CDR3 is 14 residues. Germline V gene sequence: CDR1 SGHRS, CDR2 YFSETQ. The V end was cut by 5 bases, the J end by 0 bases, with 6 bases between. The CDR3 DNA reads as TGCGCCAGCAGAGACAGCTCTGGGGCCAACGTCCTGACTTTC. It encodes CASRDSSGANVLTF. The complete variable domain, with remaining parts taken from reference TRBV5-1 and TRBJ2-6, reads KAGVTQTPRYLIKTRGQQVTLSCSPISGHRSVSWYQQTPGQGLQFLFEYFSETQRNKGNFPGRFSGRQFSNSRSEMNVSTLELGDSALYLCASRDSSGANVLTFGAGSRLTVL.

The chain joins TRBV9 to TRBJ1-3; no reliable D call. The CDR3 covers 12 residues. Looked up from germline, CDR1 is SGDLS and CDR2 is YYNGEE. Trimming cost V 3 bases and J 4 bases, with 5 bases left between them. CDR3 amino acids: CASSGRGNTIYF. CDR3 coding DNA: TGTGCCAGCAGCGGGAGAGGAAACACCATATATTTT.

The chain couples TRBV5-4 to TRBJ2-3; 14 positions match TRBD2. V dropped 4 bases and J dropped 2; count of bases not matched to a gene: 3. This CDR3 contains 16 residues. The germline V gene encodes CDR1 SGHNT and CDR2 YYREEE (reference sequence). CDR3 residues: CASSPGLAGVTDTQYF. CDR3 nucleotide sequence: TGTGCCAGCAGCCCGGGACTAGCGGGGGTCACAGATACGCAGTATTTT.

The rearrangement joins TRBV30 to TRBJ1-2; D may be TRBD1 (6 bases). Trimming removed 5 bases from V and 11 bases from J, with 21 bases in between. Germline V gene data show CDR1 as GTSNPN and CDR2 as SVGIG (reference sequence). This CDR3 is built from 13 residues. The CDR3 is CAWGRDRPIGYTF. The CDR3 bases are TGTGCCTGGGGAAGAGACAGGCCTATCGGTTACACCTTC. Full variable domain (missing parts from reference TRBV30 and TRBJ1-2): SQTIHQWPATLVQPVGSPLSLECTVEGTSNPNLYWYRQAAGRGLQLLFYSVGIGQISSEVPQNLSASRPQDRQFILSSKKLLLSDSGFYLCAWGRDRPIGYTFGSGTRLTVV.

The chain couples TRBV7-9 to TRBJ1-5, with 10 bases identical to TRBD1. The CDR3 is 15 residues long. Germline CDR1 is SEHNR and CDR2 is FQNEAQ (reference sequence). Trimming at V came to 5 bases and at J to 5 bases, leaving 6 bases not matched to a gene. CDR3 protein: CASSPGDRGYQPQHF. In DNA, the CDR3 is TGTGCCAGCAGCCCTGGGGACAGGGGATATCAGCCCCAGCATTTT. The whole variable domain, remainder taken from reference TRBV7-9 and TRBJ1-5, is DTGVSQNPRHKITKRGQNVTFRCDPISEHNRLYWYRQTLGQGPEFLTYFQNEAQLEKSRLLSDRFSAERPKGSFSTLEIQRTEQGDSAMYLCASSPGDRGYQPQHFGDGTRLSIL.

This clone was observed a few times. The J gene is TRBJ1-2, the V gene TRBV7-9; 10 bases match TRBD1. Germline V gene lookup returns CDR1 SEHNR and CDR2 FQNEAQ (reference sequence). The J segment lost 5 bases and the V segment lost 4 bases, leaving 19 bases of the junction unmatched. There are 19 residues in the CDR3. CDR3 amino acids: CASSSSRDRGPDGVYGYTF. CDR3 nucleotide sequence: TGTGCCAGCAGCTCATCACGGGACAGGGGCCCGGATGGGGTTTATGGCTACACCTTC.

The V gene is TRBV28, the J gene TRBJ2-5; D possibly corresponds to TRBD1 (7 bases). Trimming removed 6 bases at V and 2 bases at J, with 13 bases between. The CDR3 consists of 14 residues. Germline loops: CDR1 MDHEN, CDR2 SYDVKM. CDR3 in DNA: TGTGCCAGCAGCTCAGGGGGGAATCAAGAGACCCAGTACTTC. This sequence encodes CASSSGGNQETQYF. Combining the CDR3 with reference TRBV28 and TRBJ2-5 gives the whole variable domain DVKVTQSSRYLVKRTGEKVFLECVQDMDHENMFWYRQDPGLGLRLIYFSYDVKMKEKGDIPEGYSVSREKKERFSLILESASTNQTSMYLCASSSGGNQETQYFGPGTRLLVL.

The rearrangement uses TRBV5-1 and TRBJ2-3, with 7 bases aligning to TRBD2. The CDR3 consists of 15 residues. Trimming at V came to 4 bases and at J to 4 bases, leaving 9 bases not matched to a gene. Germline CDR1 reads SGHRS; CDR2 reads YFSETQ. The CDR3 DNA is TGCGCCAGCAGCCCTTGGGGGGGACGGGCAGATACGCAGTATTTT. Its translation is CASSPWGGRADTQYF. The full variable domain, with the rest looked up from reference TRBV5-1 and TRBJ2-3, is KAGVTQTPRYLIKTRGQQVTLSCSPISGHRSVSWYQQTPGQGLQFLFEYFSETQRNKGNFPGRFSGRQFSNSRSEMNVSTLELGDSALYLCASSPWGGRADTQYFGPGTRLTVL.

V and J are TRBV19 and TRBJ2-1; 11 positions match TRBD2. V trimming: 5 bases; J trimming: 3 bases; junction bases outside the gene matches: 3. This CDR3 has 15 residues. CDR1 LNHDA and CDR2 SQIVND come from the germline V gene (reference sequence). CDR3 in DNA: TGTGCCAGTAGTCCGGGACTAGCGGTCTACAATGAGCAGTTCTTC. The encoded protein is CASSPGLAVYNEQFF.